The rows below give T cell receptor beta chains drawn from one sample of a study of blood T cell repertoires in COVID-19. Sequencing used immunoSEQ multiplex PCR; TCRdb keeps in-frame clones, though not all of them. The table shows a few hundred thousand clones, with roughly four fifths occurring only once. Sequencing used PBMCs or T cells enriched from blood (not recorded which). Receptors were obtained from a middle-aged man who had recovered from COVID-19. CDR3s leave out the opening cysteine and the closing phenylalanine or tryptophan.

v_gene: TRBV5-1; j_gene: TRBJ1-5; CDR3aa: ASSPAGTTEGQPQH
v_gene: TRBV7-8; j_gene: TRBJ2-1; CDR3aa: ASSLNNGRPPYNEQF
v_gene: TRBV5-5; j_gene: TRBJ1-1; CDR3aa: ASSLGQKGTEAF
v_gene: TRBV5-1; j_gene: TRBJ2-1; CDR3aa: ASSWGEAYNEQF
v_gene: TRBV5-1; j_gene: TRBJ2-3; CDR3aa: ASSANSGNTDTQY
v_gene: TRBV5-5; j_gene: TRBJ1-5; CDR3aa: ASSFYPGQGQPQH
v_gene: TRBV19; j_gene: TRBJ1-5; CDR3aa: ASTVEGHLQEPQH
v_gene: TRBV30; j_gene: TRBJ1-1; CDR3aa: ASPGQQGAEAF
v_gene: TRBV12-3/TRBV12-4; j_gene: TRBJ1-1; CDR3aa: ASRTGPNTEAF
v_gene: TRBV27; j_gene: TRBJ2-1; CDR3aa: ASSSSGRGNEQF
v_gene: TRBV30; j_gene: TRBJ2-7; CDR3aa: AWSKLAGGLSEQY
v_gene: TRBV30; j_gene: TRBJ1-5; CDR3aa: AWAGHSNQPQH
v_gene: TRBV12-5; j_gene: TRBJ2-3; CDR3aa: ASALTSGPSTDTQY